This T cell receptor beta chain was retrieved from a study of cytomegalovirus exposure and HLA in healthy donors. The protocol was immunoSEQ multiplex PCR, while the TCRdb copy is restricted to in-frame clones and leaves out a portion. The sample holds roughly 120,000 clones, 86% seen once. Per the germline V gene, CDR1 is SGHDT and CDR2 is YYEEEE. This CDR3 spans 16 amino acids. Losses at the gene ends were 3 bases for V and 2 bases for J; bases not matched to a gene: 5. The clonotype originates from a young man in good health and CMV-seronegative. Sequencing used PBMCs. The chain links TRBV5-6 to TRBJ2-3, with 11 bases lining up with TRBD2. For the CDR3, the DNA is TGTGCCAGCAGCTCAGGACTAGCGGGTTACACAGATACGCAGTATTTT. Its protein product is CASSSGLAGYTDTQYF.